What follows describes a single T cell receptor (beta chain). There are 18 residues in the CDR3. V lost 1 base, J lost 1 base, and 8 bases stayed unmatched. Germline V gene data show CDR1 as DFQATT and CDR2 as SNEGSKA (reference sequence). TCRdb re-called the 5' RACE reads with MiXCR, one entry per CDR3 protein. This sample has 400,000 to 650,000 distinct CDR3 sequences, with around 20% found just once. This sample was taken from a study of identical twins. The sample also formed part of further work on T cells expressing NK-cell markers.

Material for sequencing was CD4+ T cells sorted from blood. The sequence came from a woman aged 18 to 35 in good health. The chain recombines TRBV20-1 with TRBJ2-2; 11 bases are a match to TRBD2. The CDR3 spells CSARAGLAASRNTGELFF. In nucleotides, the CDR3 is TGCAGTGCTAGAGCGGGACTAGCGGCTTCAAGGAACACCGGGGAGCTGTTTTTT.